A single sample is the source of the 28 T cell receptor beta chains below, sequenced in a study of cytomegalovirus exposure and HLA in healthy donors. PCR involved 60 Vbeta and 13 Jbeta primers. Repertoires were generated with immunoSEQ multiplex PCR, while TCRdb's copy carries only in-frame clones and drops some. The repertoire holds some 200,000 clones, about 86% seen once, with about 2.2% in the top ten. Sequencing was carried out using PBMCs. The receptors shown here come from a woman aged 25 to 39 in good health and CMV-seronegative.

V usage is TRBV5-1 and J usage is TRBJ1-2; D gene unclear. CDR1 and CDR2 (germline): SGHRS, YFSETQ. The V end lost 4 bases, the J end lost 4 bases, and 11 bases lay between the germline ends. The CDR3 has 13 amino acids. CDR3: CASSPAGSYGYTF. As DNA, the CDR3 is TGCGCCAGCAGCCCAGCGGGGTCCTATGGCTACACCTTC.

This chain uses TRBV7-2 with TRBJ2-3, with 7 bases fitting TRBD2. Germline-derived CDR1 and CDR2 are SGHTA and FQGNSA. V lost 0 bases to trimming and J lost 5 bases; unmatched junction nucleotides: 8. The CDR3 is made up of 16 amino acids. The CDR3 loop reads CASSLAGLEMGDTQYF. For the CDR3, the DNA is TGTGCCAGCAGCTTAGCAGGACTAGAAATGGGAGATACGCAGTATTTT.

This chain connects TRBV20-1 to TRBJ2-7; D is possibly TRBD1 (5 bases). V dropped 6 bases and J dropped 6 bases, with 12 bases sitting between them. Germline V CDR1 and CDR2: DFQATT, SNEGSKA (reference sequence). The CDR3 is 11 amino acids. The CDR3 coding sequence is TGCAGTGCGAGCAAGGGGCCCGAGCAGTACTTC. Translating gives CSASKGPEQYF.

This chain joins TRBV28 and TRBJ2-5; 8 bases agree with TRBD1. The length of the CDR3 is 17 residues. The junction had 16 bases not matched to a gene; V was cut back by 5 bases and J by 5 bases. The germline V gene encodes CDR1 MDHEN and CDR2 SYDVKM. The CDR3 DNA reads TGTGCCAGCAGTCGACCGGGACAGGATTTTCGTGGGGAGACCCAGTACTTC. Amino acids: CASSRPGQDFRGETQYF.

The CDR3 spells CASSQDISGSNYGYTF. CDR3 sequence (DNA): TGCGCCAGCAGCCAAGATATTTCGGGGTCTAACTATGGCTACACCTTC. This sequence joins TRBV4-3 and TRBJ1-2; no definite D call. CDR1 and CDR2 (germline): LGHNA, YSLEER. The CDR3 has 16 amino acids. V gave up 0 bases and J gave up 0 bases, with 11 bases separating them.

The chain carries TRBV6-1 and TRBJ2-7; TRBD1 is a possible D gene (7 bases). V lost 2 bases, J lost 4 bases, and 15 bases lay in between. CDR1 is MNHNS and CDR2 is SASEGT in the germline V gene. The CDR3 spans 15 residues. The CDR3 here is CASSESEGAGYEQYF. In DNA, the CDR3 is TGTGCCAGCAGTGAATCGGAGGGGGCGGGGTACGAGCAGTACTTC.

This clone appeared a few times. The chain employs TRBV9 and TRBJ2-3; TRBD2 matches 7 bases. V shed 1 base, J shed 0 bases, and the junction held 8 bases outside the gene matches. Germline CDR1 is SGDLS and CDR2 is YYNGEE. The CDR3 has 17 residues. In DNA, the CDR3 is TGTGCCAGCAGCGTAACGGGGGGACCGAGGAGCACAGATACGCAGTATTTT. It codes for CASSVTGGPRSTDTQYF. The whole variable domain, remainder taken from reference TRBV9 and TRBJ2-3, is DSGVTQTPKHLITATGQRVTLRCSPRSGDLSVYWYQQSLDQGLQFLIQYYNGEERAKGNILERFSAQQFPDLHSELNLSSLELGDSALYFCASSVTGGPRSTDTQYFGPGTRLTVL.

The rearrangement joins TRBV7-7 to TRBJ2-5; a possible D gene is TRBD1 (6 bases). This CDR3 contains 15 residues. V was clipped by 0 bases and J by 0 bases, with 8 bases between them. Germline V gene data show CDR1 as SSHAT and CDR2 as FNYEAQ (reference sequence). The CDR3 DNA reads TGTGCCAGCAGCTTAGCCCAGGGGTACCAAGAGACCCAGTACTTC. Translation gives CASSLAQGYQETQYF.

The rearrangement uses TRBV11-2 and TRBJ2-7, with TRBD2 matching 13 bases. V lost 3 bases to trimming and J lost 0 bases; unmatched junction nucleotides: 5. Germline CDR1 and CDR2: SGHAT and FQNNGV. The CDR3 loop spans 17 amino acids. The CDR3 DNA reads as TGTGCCAGCAGCTTCACTAGCGGGGGGGTATCCTCCTACGAGCAGTACTTC. Translated, it gives CASSFTSGGVSSYEQYF.

V usage is TRBV18 and J usage is TRBJ2-1; TRBD1 matches at 8 bases. Germline CDR1 reads KGHSH; CDR2 reads LQKENI. This CDR3 contains 15 residues. After removal of 0 bases from V and 8 bases from J, the junction contained 6 bases not matched to a gene. In DNA, the CDR3 is TGTGCCAGCTCACCACCGACAGGGGAAAAGCATGAGCAGTTCTTC. Protein sequence: CASSPPTGEKHEQFF.

The chain links TRBV9 to TRBJ1-2, with 8 bases matching TRBD1. In germline, CDR1 is SGDLS, CDR2 YYNGEE. Trimming removed 4 bases from V and 5 bases from J; junction bases left unmatched: 7. There are 14 residues in the CDR3. This CDR3 is CASSSGQGRYGYTF. CDR3 DNA: TGTGCCAGCAGCTCCGGACAGGGAAGGTATGGCTACACCTTC.

The rearrangement uses TRBV19 and TRBJ2-7; 7 nucleotides align to TRBD1. The V gene's germline CDR1 is LNHDA and CDR2 SQIVND (reference sequence). CDR3 length: 14 residues. V lost 4 bases, J lost 0 bases, and 3 bases stayed unmatched. Here the CDR3 DNA reads TGTGCCAGTAGTACGACAGGGCCCTCCTACGAGCAGTACTTC. It specifies CASSTTGPSYEQYF.

This rearrangement joins TRBV5-1 to TRBJ2-3; D may be TRBD2 (6 bases). Germline V lookup: CDR1 SGHRS, CDR2 YFSETQ. The CDR3 totals 15 residues. Trimming left V 2 bases short and J 1 base short, with 11 bases between. As DNA, the CDR3 is TGCGCCAGCAGCTTTAAACTAGCCGGCACAGATACGCAGTATTTT. Its translation: CASSFKLAGTDTQYF.

This sequence joins TRBV2 and TRBJ2-3, with D maybe TRBD2 (7 bases). CDR1 SNHLY and CDR2 FYNNEI come from the germline V gene. This CDR3 region has 18 residues. Trimming shortened V by 11 bases and J by 1 base, and 28 bases separated the two germline ends. CDR3: CAAATKLGGQNCTDTQYF. DNA for the CDR3: TGTGCCGCGGCAACTAAACTCGGGGGGCAGAATTGCACAGATACGCAGTATTTT.

The rearrangement uses TRBV27 and TRBJ2-7; TRBD1 matches 7 bases. The CDR3 covers 14 residues. The junction had 3 bases not matched to a gene; V was cut back by 1 base and J by 3 bases. CDR1 and CDR2 (germline): MNHEY, SMNVEV (reference sequence). This CDR3 is CASSLYGTDYEQYF. In DNA, the CDR3 is TGTGCCAGCAGTTTATATGGGACAGACTACGAGCAGTACTTC.

This chain links TRBV28 with TRBJ1-4; 11 nucleotides align to TRBD1. Per germline, CDR1 MDHEN and CDR2 SYDVKM. V lost 6 bases to trimming and J lost 0 bases; unmatched junction nucleotides: 6. There are 17 residues in the CDR3. CDR3 DNA sequence: TGTGCCAGCAGCACGCCGGGACAGGGGGCAACTAATGAAAAACTGTTTTTT. Its translation is CASSTPGQGATNEKLFF.

This chain links TRBV6-1 with TRBJ2-7; 10 positions agree with TRBD2. The CDR3 consists of 15 residues. V dropped 6 bases and J dropped 0; count of bases not matched to a gene: 5. The germline CDR1 and CDR2 sequences are MNHNS and SASEGT. The CDR3 is CASRGLAGDSYEQYF. Here the CDR3 DNA reads TGTGCCAGCAGGGGTCTAGCGGGGGACTCCTACGAGCAGTACTTC.

To note about this clone: The same CDR3 is also encoded by other DNA sequences in this sample. The chain uses TRBV30 and TRBJ2-7; maybe TRBD2 (5 bases). The V end was cut by 0 bases, the J end by 0 bases, with 9 bases between. The CDR3 loop spans 14 amino acids. From germline, CDR1 is GTSNPN and CDR2 SVGIG (reference sequence). As DNA, the CDR3 is TGTGCCTGGAGTGTACTGGCGGGCTCCTACGAGCAGTACTTC. Encoded protein: CAWSVLAGSYEQYF.

The chain joins TRBV11-2 to TRBJ2-3; 7 nucleotides align to TRBD1. V shed 0 bases, J shed 2 bases, and the junction held 5 bases outside the gene matches. Germline values: CDR1 SGHAT, CDR2 FQNNGV. The CDR3 runs to 16 residues. CDR3 sequence reads: CASSLDSDRPTDTQYF. The CDR3 DNA reads TGTGCCAGCAGCTTAGATTCGGACAGGCCCACAGATACGCAGTATTTT.

The chain joins TRBV4-1 to TRBJ2-3; D may be TRBD1 (6 bases). CDR1 is MGHRA, CDR2 YSYEKL, per germline. V gave up 3 bases and J gave up 1 base, with 17 bases separating them. This CDR3 spans 17 amino acids. The CDR3 is CASSHTYRASGTDTQYF. CDR3 nucleotide sequence: TGCGCCAGCAGCCATACATACAGGGCCTCGGGCACAGATACGCAGTATTTT.

The chain joins TRBV6-6 to TRBJ2-2, with 7 bases fitting TRBD1. CDR3 length: 15 residues. CDR1 MNHNY and CDR2 SVGAGI come from the germline V gene (reference sequence). V lost 2 bases, J lost 4 bases, and 4 bases stayed unmatched. This CDR3 reads CASSYLGTATGELFF. For the CDR3, the DNA is TGTGCCAGCAGTTACCTCGGGACAGCCACCGGGGAGCTGTTTTTT.

V is TRBV7-2 and J is TRBJ2-7, with 10 bases matching TRBD2. The trim removed 1 base at V and 7 bases at J, leaving 7 bases unmatched. Per germline, CDR1 SGHTA and CDR2 FQGNSA. The CDR3 has 15 amino acids. CDR3 DNA sequence: TGTGCCAGCAGCTTAGAAGGACTAGCGGCGAGGGAGCAGTACTTC. Translated: CASSLEGLAAREQYF.

The chain combines TRBV30 with TRBJ1-1; D ambiguous. Germline V gives CDR1 GTSNPN, CDR2 SVGIG (reference sequence). The V and J ends lost 0 bases and 6 bases respectively, with 11 bases between them. The CDR3 runs 13 residues. In DNA form, the CDR3 reads TGTGCCTGGAGTGTTTTTGGGCAGGCTGAAGCTTTCTTT. Its protein product is CAWSVFGQAEAFF.

The chain joins TRBV27 to TRBJ2-2; 10 bases are shared with TRBD1. The germline V gene has CDR1 MNHEY and CDR2 SMNVEV (reference sequence). The CDR3 runs 15 residues. The V and J ends lost 5 bases and 6 bases, in that order; junction bases with no gene match: 6. CDR3 DNA sequence: TGTGCCAGCAGTCTCGGGACAGGGGTGGCCGGGGAGCTGTTTTTT. It specifies CASSLGTGVAGELFF.

The gene calls are TRBV7-2 and TRBJ1-3, with 8 nucleotides matching TRBD1. This CDR3 region has 15 residues. The junction had 4 bases not matched to a gene; V was cut back by 5 bases and J by 1 base. In germline, CDR1 is SGHTA, CDR2 FQGNSA. The chain's CDR3 is CASSPQGDSGNTIYF. The CDR3 DNA follows: TGTGCCAGCAGCCCACAGGGGGATTCTGGAAACACCATATATTTT.

The V and J genes are TRBV7-2 and TRBJ2-5, with a tentative D call TRBD1 (6 bases). This CDR3 comprises 14 residues. Trimming took off 4 bases at V and 4 bases at J, with 13 bases between the two ends. CDR1 is SGHTA and CDR2 is FQGNSA in the germline V gene. CDR3 loop: CASSSTRGRETQYF. In nucleotides, the CDR3 is TGTGCCAGCAGCTCCACCAGGGGTCGAGAGACCCAGTACTTC.

The chain has TRBV5-6 and TRBJ2-1; D possibly corresponds to TRBD1 (6 bases). This CDR3 spans 15 amino acids. Trimming pared 4 bases from V and 2 bases from J, leaving 13 bases between. CDR1 and CDR2 from the germline V gene are SGHDT and YYEEEE. The CDR3 coding sequence is TGTGCCAGCAGCCCCGCGGACAGCACCTACAATGAGCAGTTCTTC. Amino acid sequence: CASSPADSTYNEQFF. Using reference TRBV5-6 and TRBJ2-1 for the parts outside the CDR3, the full variable domain is DAGVTQSPTHLIKTRGQQVTLRCSPKSGHDTVSWYQQALGQGPQFIFQYYEEEERQRGNFPDRFSGHQFPNYSSELNVNALLLGDSALYLCASSPADSTYNEQFFGPGTRLTVL.

There are a few counts of this clone. This chain connects TRBV2 to TRBJ1-4; D not certain. The CDR3 is 14 residues long. The germline gives CDR1 SNHLY, CDR2 FYNNEI. V was shortened by 6 bases and J by 4 bases, with 12 bases between the two germline ends. The CDR3 DNA sequence: TGTGCCAGCAGGAACACCAGGAATAATGAAAAACTGTTTTTT. This gives the protein CASRNTRNNEKLFF.